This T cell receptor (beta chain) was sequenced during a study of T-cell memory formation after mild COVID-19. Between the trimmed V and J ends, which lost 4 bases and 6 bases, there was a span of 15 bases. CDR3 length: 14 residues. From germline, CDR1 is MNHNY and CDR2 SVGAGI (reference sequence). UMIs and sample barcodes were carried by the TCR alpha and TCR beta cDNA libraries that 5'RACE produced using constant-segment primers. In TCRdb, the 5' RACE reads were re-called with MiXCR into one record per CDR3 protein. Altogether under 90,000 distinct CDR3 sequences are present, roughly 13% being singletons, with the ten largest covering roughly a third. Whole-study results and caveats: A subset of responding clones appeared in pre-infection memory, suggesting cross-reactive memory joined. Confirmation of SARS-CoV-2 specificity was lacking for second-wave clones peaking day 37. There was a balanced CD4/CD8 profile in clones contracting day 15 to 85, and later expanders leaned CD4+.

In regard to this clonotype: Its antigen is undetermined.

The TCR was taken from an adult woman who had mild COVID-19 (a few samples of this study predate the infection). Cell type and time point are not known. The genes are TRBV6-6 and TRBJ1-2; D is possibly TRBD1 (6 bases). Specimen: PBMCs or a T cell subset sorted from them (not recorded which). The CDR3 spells CASSSQRTADGYTF. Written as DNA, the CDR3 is TGTGCCAGCAGTTCCCAAAGGACAGCAGATGGCTACACCTTC.